This TCR beta chain was identified during a study of T cells in localized non-small cell lung cancer. Here immunoSEQ multiplex PCR was the method, and the copy in TCRdb shows in-frame clones only, minus some. Of about 62,000 clones listed, roughly 76% were seen once; the top ten hold around 4.8%. Study-level findings and limits: Owing to sequencing of a solitary tumor region, heterogeneity cannot be discounted. Uninvolved adjacent lung showed peak T cell clonality, exceeding tumor.

J lost 4 bases, V lost 3 bases, and 7 bases had no gene match. CDR1 and CDR2 from the germline V gene are MNHEY and SVGAGI. CDR3 length equals 15 residues. On this clone: Its target is not known.

The J gene is TRBJ2-5, the V gene TRBV6-5; 8 nucleotides agree with TRBD1. This specimen consisted of PBMCs, obtained before any cancer treatment. This receptor was taken from a man aged 40 to 75 with stage II lung adenocarcinoma. The chain's CDR3 is CASSYQQGDRETQYF. The CDR3 DNA reads as TGTGCCAGCAGTTATCAACAGGGGGACAGAGAGACCCAGTACTTC.